The T cell receptor beta chain under discussion was sequenced for a study of CXCR4 blockade with PD-1 therapy in pancreatic cancer. Patients who provided the archived tumor blocks had not received neoadjuvant therapy before surgery. Germline V CDR1 and CDR2: LGHNT, FRNRAP. The CDR3 covers 15 residues. The assay was immunoSEQ multiplex PCR, and TCRdb's table has in-frame clones only and misses some. The sample shows about 8,000 clones, about 59% of them seen only once. Input material: tumor tissue. The rearrangement links TRBV12-5 to TRBJ2-1, with a possible D match to TRBD1 (5 bases). The receptor was isolated from a human donor with pancreatic ductal adenocarcinoma. CDR3 coding DNA: TGTGCCAGCACCAAGACAGAGAGCTCCTACAATGAGCAGTTCTTC. It translates to CASTKTESSYNEQFF. Supplemented by reference TRBV12-5 and TRBJ2-1, the full variable domain reads DARVTQTPRHKVTEMGQEVTMRCQPILGHNTVFWYRQTMMQGLELLAYFRNRAPLDDSGMPKDRFSAEMPDATLATLKIQPSEPRDSAVYFCASTKTESSYNEQFFGPGTRLTVL.